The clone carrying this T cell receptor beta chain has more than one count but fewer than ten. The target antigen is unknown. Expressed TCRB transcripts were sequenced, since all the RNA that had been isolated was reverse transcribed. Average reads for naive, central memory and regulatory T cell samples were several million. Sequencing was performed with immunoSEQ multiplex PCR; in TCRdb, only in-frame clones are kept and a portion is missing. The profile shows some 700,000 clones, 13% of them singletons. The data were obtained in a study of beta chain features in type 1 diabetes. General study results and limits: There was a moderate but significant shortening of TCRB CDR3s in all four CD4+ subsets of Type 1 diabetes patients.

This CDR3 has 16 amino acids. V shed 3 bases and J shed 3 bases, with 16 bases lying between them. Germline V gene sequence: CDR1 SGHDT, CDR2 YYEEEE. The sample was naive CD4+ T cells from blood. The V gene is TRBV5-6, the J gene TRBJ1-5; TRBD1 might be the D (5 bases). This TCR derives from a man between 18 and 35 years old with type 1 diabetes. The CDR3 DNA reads TGTGCCAGCAGCTCGCGGGAAAAGGGGATCAATCAGCCCCAGCATTTT. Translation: CASSSREKGINQPQHF.